This entry is about one TCR beta chain. The V end lost 6 bases, the J end lost 0 bases, and 14 bases lay between the germline ends. This CDR3 is 16 amino acids long. These data come from a study of patients and donors after allogeneic stem cell transplantation. One entry per CDR3 protein, called by TCRdb with MiXCR from the RT-PCR reads. Here the sample spans 800,000 to 1,000,000 distinct CDR3 sequences, approximately 18% being singletons. Sample: blood, either unsorted or a sorted T cell fraction (not recorded which). The rearrangement uses TRBV12-3 or TRBV12-4 and TRBJ1-4; D remains ambiguous. The source is a human donor who was either an allogeneic HSCT recipient or a stem cell or donor lymphocyte infusion donor (not recorded which). It is not recorded whose cells these are; they may come from a transplant donor. The CDR3 region is CASSPLRLATNEKLFF. The CDR3 DNA is TGTGCCAGCAGCCCCCTTCGACTTGCAACTAATGAAAAACTGTTTTTT.